The 16 T cell receptor beta chains reported below all come from one sample, sequenced in a study of blood T cell repertoires in COVID-19. Produced via immunoSEQ multiplex PCR; TCRdb's table is partial and in-frame only. The data show around 63,000 clones, less than 80% seen once. The sequencing input was peripheral blood. Receptors were obtained from a human donor in a cohort sampled during active COVID-19.

The rearrangement links TRBV27 to TRBJ2-2; D perhaps matches TRBD1 (7 bases). Germline V gene sequence: CDR1 MNHEY, CDR2 SMNVEV (reference sequence). This CDR3 region has 14 residues. V was clipped by 6 bases and J by 6 bases, with 14 bases between them. In DNA form, the CDR3 reads TGTGCCAGCAGGTTCGCAGGGGGGTCCGGGGAGCTGTTTTTT. It yields the protein CASRFAGGSGELFF.

This clone was picked up one time. V usage is TRBV29-1 and J usage is TRBJ2-2; tentatively, D is TRBD2 (6 bases). The CDR3 has 15 amino acids. V was shortened by 5 bases and J by 4 bases, with 17 bases between the two germline ends. Germline assignment: CDR1 SQVTM and CDR2 ANQGSEA. CDR3: CSVSSDGRATGELFF. CDR3 nucleotides: TGCAGCGTTTCCTCGGACGGGAGAGCCACCGGGGAGCTGTTTTTT.

There are a few counts of this clone. V is TRBV4-3 and J is TRBJ2-1; TRBD2 might be the D (5 bases). Germline CDR1 is LGHNA and CDR2 is YSLEER. Trimming left V 4 bases short and J 12 bases short, with 22 bases between. The CDR3 spans 15 residues. The CDR3, as DNA: TGCGCCAGCAGCCCGGACCGAGACTCCCTCGGAGGGCAGTTCTTC. Protein sequence: CASSPDRDSLGGQFF.

The rearrangement links TRBV15 to TRBJ2-7, with 7 bases that match TRBD1. CDR1 LNHNV and CDR2 YYDKDF come from the germline V gene (reference sequence). The CDR3 contains 21 residues. V shed 0 bases and J 0 bases; nucleotides not matched to a gene: 20. The CDR3 protein is CATSREIPSPRWTGYSYEQYF. The CDR3 DNA sequence: TGTGCCACCAGCAGAGAGATTCCATCCCCCCGATGGACAGGTTACTCCTACGAGCAGTACTTC.

This chain joins TRBV7-6 and TRBJ2-1; D remains ambiguous. Trimming cost V 5 bases and J 10 bases, with 9 bases left between them. Germline CDR1 is SGHVS and CDR2 is FNYEAQ. The CDR3 is made up of 11 amino acids. The DNA for the CDR3 is TGTGCCAGCAGCCTCGCGCGGGAGCAGTTCTTC. Translation gives CASSLAREQFF.

The V and J genes are TRBV29-1 and TRBJ1-2; 9 positions agree with TRBD1. The CDR3 spans 13 residues. CDR1 and CDR2 from the germline V gene are SQVTM and ANQGSEA. Trimming removed 6 bases from V and 0 bases from J; junction bases left unmatched: 2. CDR3 residues: CSVDRGTNYGYTF. The CDR3 coding sequence is TGCAGCGTGGACAGGGGCACTAACTATGGCTACACCTTC. Looking up the rest from reference TRBV29-1 and TRBJ1-2 gives the full variable domain: SAVISQKPSRDICQRGTSLTIQCQVDSQVTMMFWYRQQPGQSLTLIATANQGSEATYESGFVIDKFPISRPNLTFSTLTVSNMSPEDSSIYLCSVDRGTNYGYTFGSGTRLTVV.

CDR3 in amino acids: CASSPRRATYNEQFF. In DNA form, the CDR3 reads TGTGCCAGCAGCCCTAGGAGGGCCACCTACAATGAGCAGTTCTTC. The chain uses TRBV7-3 and TRBJ2-1; a weak D match, TRBD2 (6 bases). Per the germline V gene, CDR1 is SGHTA and CDR2 is FQGTGA. CDR3 length: 15 amino acids. The ends were cut back, 5 bases at V and 2 bases at J, with 13 bases in the middle.

This clone was counted a single time. The chain uses TRBV18 and TRBJ2-5; maybe TRBD1 (6 bases). This CDR3 region has 13 residues. The V gene lost 4 bases and the J gene lost 5 bases, with 11 bases spanning the gap. Per the germline V gene, CDR1 is KGHSH and CDR2 is LQKENI. The CDR3 spells CASSLGTRETQYF. CDR3 DNA: TGTGCCAGCTCACTAGGGACACGGGAGACCCAGTACTTC.

The genes are TRBV12-3 or TRBV12-4 and TRBJ2-2; D is unclear. The CDR3 spans 13 residues. V was trimmed by 6 bases and J by 7 bases, leaving 12 bases between them. CDR3 loop: CASSPSRVGELFF. DNA of the CDR3: TGTGCCAGCAGCCCCAGTCGGGTCGGGGAGCTGTTTTTT.

This rearrangement joins TRBV7-9 to TRBJ2-1; TRBD2 aligns across 11 bases. CDR1 and CDR2 (germline): SEHNR, FQNEAQ (reference sequence). J was trimmed by 5 bases and V by 0 bases; bases with no gene match: 3. The CDR3 runs 16 residues. The CDR3 protein is CASSLALAGGHNEQFF. The CDR3 DNA is TGTGCCAGCAGCTTAGCGCTAGCGGGAGGCCACAATGAGCAGTTCTTC. The complete variable domain, with remaining parts taken from reference TRBV7-9 and TRBJ2-1, reads DTGVSQNPRHKITKRGQNVTFRCDPISEHNRLYWYRQTLGQGPEFLTYFQNEAQLEKSRLLSDRFSAERPKGSFSTLEIQRTEQGDSAMYLCASSLALAGGHNEQFFGPGTRLTVL.

The rearrangement joins TRBV27 to TRBJ2-4, with 7 positions matching TRBD2. Germline CDR1 and CDR2: MNHEY and SMNVEV (reference sequence). The CDR3 length is 14 residues. V trimming: 8 bases; J trimming: 3 bases; junction bases outside the gene matches: 7. The CDR3 DNA follows: TGTGCCAGCCATAGCGGGCGCTTCAAAAACATTCAGTACTTC. This gives the protein CASHSGRFKNIQYF.

The gene calls are TRBV23-1 and TRBJ1-2; tentative D call: TRBD1 (5 bases). TRBV23-1 is designated an ORF whose function remains uncertain. The CDR3 is made up of 12 amino acids. Between the trimmed V and J ends, which lost 11 bases and 4 bases, there was a span of 14 bases. The CDR3: CAPQGSPYGYTF. CDR3 nucleotides: TGCGCCCCCCAGGGATCCCCCTATGGCTACACCTTC.

The CDR3 DNA reads as TGTGCCACCAGTGATCCCCGGGACAGATCCTACGAGCAGTACTTC. This translates into CATSDPRDRSYEQYF. The genes are TRBV24-1 and TRBJ2-7, with 7 bases that match TRBD1. J gave up 1 base and V 3 bases, and 5 bases lay outside the gene matches. CDR1 is KGHDR and CDR2 is SFDVKD in the germline V gene. The length of the CDR3 is 15 residues.

V usage is TRBV9 and J usage is TRBJ2-3; D not certain. The V end was cut by 4 bases, the J end by 0 bases, with 12 bases between. The CDR3 spans 15 residues. Germline V gives CDR1 SGDLS, CDR2 YYNGEE. Here the CDR3 DNA reads TGTGCCAGCAGCCTTAGTGTCCCTAGCACAGATACGCAGTATTTT. Encoded protein: CASSLSVPSTDTQYF. The whole variable domain, filled in from reference TRBV9 and TRBJ2-3, reads DSGVTQTPKHLITATGQRVTLRCSPRSGDLSVYWYQQSLDQGLQFLIQYYNGEERAKGNILERFSAQQFPDLHSELNLSSLELGDSALYFCASSLSVPSTDTQYFGPGTRLTVL.

The chain joins TRBV5-4 to TRBJ1-2; 8 bases line up with TRBD1. Losses at the gene ends were 5 bases for V and 4 bases for J; bases not matched to a gene: 7. CDR1 is SGHNT, CDR2 YYREEE, per germline (reference sequence). CDR3 size: 14 residues. CDR3 residues: CASRFQGAGYGYTF. CDR3 nucleotide sequence: TGTGCCAGCAGGTTTCAGGGGGCTGGCTATGGCTACACCTTC. The whole variable domain, filled in from reference TRBV5-4 and TRBJ1-2, reads ETGVTQSPTHLIKTRGQQVTLRCSSQSGHNTVSWYQQALGQGPQFIFQYYREEENGRGNFPPRFSGLQFPNYSSELNVNALELDDSALYLCASRFQGAGYGYTFGSGTRLTVV.

In its sample, this clone was seen a few times. The rearrangement uses TRBV19 and TRBJ1-2, with D possibly matching TRBD1 (6 bases). The germline CDR1 and CDR2 sequences are LNHDA and SQIVND (reference sequence). V was clipped by 4 bases and J by 7 bases, with 16 bases between them. The CDR3 length is 14 residues. CDR3 sequence (DNA): TGTGCCAGTAGTACGGACAGAGGCGCGGGTGGCTACACCTTC. Translating it yields CASSTDRGAGGYTF.